The 18 T cell receptor beta chains given below trace back to one sample, sequenced in a study of cytomegalovirus exposure and HLA in healthy donors. With 60 Vbeta and 13 Jbeta primers, the PCR was carried out. Only in-frame clones appear in the TCRdb table, and some are missing; sequencing was by immunoSEQ multiplex PCR. The profile shows about 120,000 clones, under 90% of them singletons. What was sequenced was PBMCs. The origin of the receptors is a young woman in good health and CMV-seronegative.

The chain combines TRBV5-1 with TRBJ1-2; no reliable D call. The CDR3 runs 14 residues. CDR1 is SGHRS, CDR2 YFSETQ, per germline. Trimming cost V 6 bases and J 2 bases, with 14 bases left between them. CDR3 coding DNA: TGCGCCAGCACCCTTGGCAATGCAAACTATGGCTACACCTTC. This codes for CASTLGNANYGYTF.

Written as DNA, the CDR3 is TGTGCCAGTAGTATATGGTCTAGCGGGAGGCCCTCCGGGGAGCTGTTTTTT. Encoded protein: CASSIWSSGRPSGELFF. This chain links TRBV19 with TRBJ2-2; 11 bases agree with TRBD2. CDR1 is LNHDA and CDR2 is SQIVND in the germline V gene (reference sequence). The CDR3 covers 17 residues. The J segment lost 6 bases and the V segment lost 2 bases, leaving 8 bases of the junction unmatched.

V usage is TRBV10-3 and J usage is TRBJ1-2, with D maybe TRBD1 (5 bases). Germline V gives CDR1 ENHRY, CDR2 SYGVKD. This CDR3 has 14 amino acids. V was cut by 6 bases and J by 6 bases, with 17 bases left in between. CDR3 in amino acids: CAIRGVDPRHGYTF. The CDR3 bases are TGTGCCATCAGAGGGGTAGACCCCCGGCATGGCTACACCTTC.

This chain uses TRBV6-6 with TRBJ2-3; perhaps TRBD2 as D (6 bases). Germline V gives CDR1 MNHNY, CDR2 SVGAGI (reference sequence). The CDR3 loop spans 15 amino acids. V lost 2 bases and J 0 bases, leaving 9 bases between the germline ends. Written as DNA, the CDR3 is TGTGCCAGCAGTTACGGGGGGACTAGCACAGATACGCAGTATTTT. Its protein is CASSYGGTSTDTQYF.

The J gene is TRBJ1-5, the V gene TRBV28; a weak D match, TRBD1 (5 bases). V was pared by 1 base and J by 0 bases, with 13 bases between. Germline-derived CDR1 and CDR2 are MDHEN and SYDVKM. The CDR3 has 17 residues. The CDR3, as DNA: TGTGCCAGCAGTTTATTTGCAGGGATCTATAGCAATCAGCCCCAGCATTTT. Its protein product is CASSLFAGIYSNQPQHF. Full variable domain (rest looked up from reference TRBV28 and TRBJ1-5): DVKVTQSSRYLVKRTGEKVFLECVQDMDHENMFWYRQDPGLGLRLIYFSYDVKMKEKGDIPEGYSVSREKKERFSLILESASTNQTSMYLCASSLFAGIYSNQPQHFGDGTRLSIL.

The rearrangement uses TRBV14 and TRBJ2-3; D gene unclear. Trimming took 2 bases from V and 2 from J, leaving 8 bases between them. CDR3 length: 14 residues. Germline V gene data show CDR1 as SGHDN and CDR2 as FVKESK. CDR3 loop: CASSQTAFTDTQYF. The CDR3 DNA is TGTGCCAGCAGCCAAACAGCTTTCACAGATACGCAGTATTTT.

The chain links TRBV28 to TRBJ1-4; 8 bases fit TRBD1. The length of the CDR3 is 14 residues. The ends lost 6 bases at V and 6 bases at J; junction bases unmatched: 6. Per germline, CDR1 MDHEN and CDR2 SYDVKM. The CDR3 DNA sequence: TGTGCCAGCAGCGAAGGACAGGGCGATGAAAAACTGTTTTTT. Amino acids: CASSEGQGDEKLFF.

This chain links TRBV4-1 with TRBJ2-3; TRBD2 matches at 13 bases. V was clipped by 3 bases and J by 3 bases; unmatched bases: 6. Germline lookup yields CDR1 MGHRA and CDR2 YSYEKL. This CDR3 region has 17 residues. The CDR3 region is CASSQPTSGRSTDTQYF. CDR3 bases: TGCGCCAGCAGCCAGCCGACTAGCGGGAGGTCTACAGATACGCAGTATTTT.

This clone was observed a handful of times. CDR3 bases: TGCGCCAGCGGGCCAGCGGGACGGTACACTGAAGCTTTCTTT. Residues: CASGPAGRYTEAFF. The gene calls are TRBV4-3 and TRBJ1-1; a weak D match, TRBD1 (5 bases). The germline V and J ends were trimmed by 8 bases and 3 bases, with 16 bases remaining between them. CDR1 LGHNA and CDR2 YSLEER come from the germline V gene. The CDR3 runs 14 residues.

A note on this clone: Within the sample, other DNA sequences also encode this same CDR3. In DNA, the CDR3 is TGTGCCAGCAGACGGGGGGGGGAGACCCAGTACTTC. This sequence encodes CASRRGGETQYF. This chain links TRBV2 with TRBJ2-5; TRBD2 matches at 8 bases. Per germline, CDR1 SNHLY and CDR2 FYNNEI. This CDR3 is 12 amino acids long. V dropped 6 bases and J dropped 5; count of bases not matched to a gene: 2.

The rearrangement joins TRBV28 to TRBJ2-1; maybe TRBD2 (5 bases). The germline gives CDR1 MDHEN, CDR2 SYDVKM. This CDR3 spans 14 amino acids. Trimming pared 6 bases from V and 1 base from J, leaving 10 bases between. Here the CDR3 DNA reads TGTGCCAGCAGGAAACTAGTATCCTACAATGAGCAGTTCTTC. Protein product: CASRKLVSYNEQFF.

The chain links TRBV2 to TRBJ2-5, with TRBD1 matching 7 bases. The J segment lost 5 bases and the V segment lost 4 bases, leaving 7 bases of the junction unmatched. The CDR3 runs 14 residues. The germline V gene has CDR1 SNHLY and CDR2 FYNNEI. The CDR3 DNA follows: TGTGCCAGCAGTGCGGTGCCGACAGGGGAGACCCAGTACTTC. Protein: CASSAVPTGETQYF.

The chain recombines TRBV19 with TRBJ1-2; D gene ambiguous. Trimming shortened V by 3 bases and J by 4 bases, and 12 bases separated the two germline ends. Germline CDR1 is LNHDA and CDR2 is SQIVND (reference sequence). CDR3 length: 14 residues. The CDR3 region has the DNA TGTGCCAGTAGTATGGCAGGCCGCCTCTATGGCTACACCTTC. This gives the protein CASSMAGRLYGYTF.

The chain combines TRBV30 with TRBJ1-2; D is uncertain. CDR1 and CDR2 (germline): GTSNPN, SVGIG (reference sequence). Trimming left V 5 bases short and J 7 bases short, with 8 bases between. This CDR3 region has 10 residues. The CDR3 reads CAWGLTGYTF. CDR3 DNA: TGTGCCTGGGGACTGACTGGCTACACCTTC. The variable domain in full, completed from reference TRBV30 and TRBJ1-2, reads SQTIHQWPATLVQPVGSPLSLECTVEGTSNPNLYWYRQAAGRGLQLLFYSVGIGQISSEVPQNLSASRPQDRQFILSSKKLLLSDSGFYLCAWGLTGYTFGSGTRLTVV.

The rearrangement links TRBV5-5 to TRBJ2-1, with 8 bases fitting TRBD2. Germline loops: CDR1 SGHKS, CDR2 YYEKEE (reference sequence). J lost 7 bases, V lost 2 bases, and 8 bases had no gene match. The CDR3 sequence is 15 residues long. CDR3 protein: CASSFYGGAGNEQFF. The CDR3 nucleotides are TGTGCCAGCAGCTTTTACGGGGGGGCAGGAAATGAGCAGTTCTTC.

CDR3 in DNA: TGCAGCGTTGAAGTAGGAGAAGGAGAAAAACTGTTTTTT. Its translation: CSVEVGEGEKLFF. V and J are TRBV29-1 and TRBJ1-4; D not resolved. Germline V gene data show CDR1 as SQVTM and CDR2 as ANQGSEA. V lost 1 base to trimming and J lost 8 bases, with 11 bases between them. This CDR3 comprises 13 residues.

The chain recombines TRBV5-1 with TRBJ2-1; 8 positions match TRBD2. The CDR3 runs to 14 residues. CDR1 is SGHRS and CDR2 is YFSETQ in the germline V gene. After removal of 0 bases from V and 10 bases from J, the junction contained 6 bases not matched to a gene. The CDR3 loop is CASSLGGRSLEQFF. The CDR3 coding sequence is TGCGCCAGCAGCTTGGGCGGGAGGTCCTTGGAGCAGTTCTTC.

This clone was observed a few times. V gene TRBV10-3 combines with J gene TRBJ1-2; 9 bases map to TRBD1. The CDR3 runs to 12 residues. Unmatched junction bases numbered 3, after V lost 7 bases and J lost 6 bases. Germline V gives CDR1 ENHRY, CDR2 SYGVKD. The CDR3 DNA follows: TGTGCCATCACAGGGACAGGGAATGGCTACACCTTC. Its translation: CAITGTGNGYTF.